A single T cell receptor beta chain is shown here with its context. Its antigen is not identified. This CDR3 region has 13 residues. CDR1 and CDR2 from the germline V gene are SQVTM and ANQGSEA. With 6 bases removed from V and 2 bases from J, the gap between germline ends came to 11 bases. The record originates from a study of cytomegalovirus exposure and HLA in healthy donors. Regarding the study as a whole: A later analysis linked a missense DCLRE1C variant to TCR beta V- and J-gene trimming. HLA alleles were associated with around 17,000 TCR beta sequences in a later analysis at 0.05 false discovery rate.

The PCR was carried out with 60 Vbeta primers and 13 Jbeta primers. In the original workflow: Among the unique TCR beta chains that a later analysis counted, around 82 million in all, roughly 11 million were shared. TCRdb keeps only in-frame clones here, not all; method: immunoSEQ multiplex PCR. The V and J calls and clone size are taken from that table; D and trimming were inferred from the DNA. The data show around 220,000 clones, about 70% seen once. The TCR comes from a woman younger than 45 in good health and CMV-seronegative. The V and J genes are TRBV29-1 and TRBJ1-5; perhaps TRBD1 as D (5 bases). Input material: PBMCs. CDR3 region: CSVSGYGNQPQHF. The CDR3 nucleotides are TGCAGCGTATCAGGGTACGGCAATCAGCCCCAGCATTTT. Supplemented by reference TRBV29-1 and TRBJ1-5, the full variable domain reads SAVISQKPSRDICQRGTSLTIQCQVDSQVTMMFWYRQQPGQSLTLIATANQGSEATYESGFVIDKFPISRPNLTFSTLTVSNMSPEDSSIYLCSVSGYGNQPQHFGDGTRLSIL.